The clone carrying this T cell receptor (beta chain) was found a few times. The antigen remains unidentified. This CDR3 is 13 amino acids long. V lost 4 bases to trimming and J lost 2 bases, with 10 bases between them. Germline CDR1 and CDR2: SGHRS and YFSETQ. These data are taken from a study of response to subunit inactivated influenza vaccine. The study's findings and limits: Authors proposed each seasonal influenza vaccination draws in few new T cells.

TCRdb ran MiXCR on the RT-PCR reads and lists one entry per CDR3 protein. The repertoire includes some 600,000 distinct CDR3 sequences, around 15% of them detected once, and approximately 7.6% sits in the top ten. This receptor was taken from a man in his fifties who received an inactivated influenza vaccine. The genes are TRBV5-1 and TRBJ2-7; no firm D call. The sequenced sample was PBMCs from blood, obtained 14 to 15 days before vaccination. The CDR3 loop is CASSPFDTYEQYF. The CDR3 nucleotides read TGCGCCAGCAGCCCCTTTGACACCTACGAGCAGTACTTC.